This T cell receptor (beta chain) was identified in a study of blood T cell repertoires in COVID-19. Overall study: Acute and convalescent COVID-19 specimens originated in the United States, Italy and Spain.

This CDR3 has 15 residues. The germline V gene has CDR1 LGHNA and CDR2 YNFKEQ. V was trimmed by 5 bases and J by 2 bases, leaving 13 bases between them. Produced via immunoSEQ multiplex PCR; TCRdb's table is partial and in-frame only. Of 200,000 to 300,000 clones in the sample, about 85% are singletons; the top ten hold 4.2%. What was sequenced was peripheral blood. The TCR comes from a man aged 55 to 70 with acute or convalescent COVID-19. This sequence joins TRBV4-2 and TRBJ1-3; D perhaps matches TRBD1 (6 bases). CDR3 residues: CASSDNQGPGNTIYF. CDR3 DNA: TGTGCCAGCAGCGACAATCAGGGGCCTGGAAACACCATATATTTT.